The source of this T cell receptor beta chain is a study of blood T cell repertoires in COVID-19. Study-wide background: Samples taken during acute and convalescent COVID-19 were collected in the United States, Italy and Spain.

Profiling relied on immunoSEQ multiplex PCR, and the TCRdb table lists in-frame clones only, not all of them. The data show roughly 220,000 clones, about 80% seen once. This clone was observed a handful of times. Distinct nucleotide sequences in the sample also encode this CDR3. Sequencing was performed on PBMCs or T cells enriched from blood (not recorded which). This clonotype was obtained from a middle-aged woman with acute COVID-19.

The DNA for the CDR3 is TGTGCCAGCAGCTTTCAGGGCGGAAAACTGTTTTTT. It yields the protein CASSFQGGKLFF. V is TRBV5-5 and J is TRBJ1-4, with D perhaps matching TRBD1 (5 bases). Per the germline V gene, CDR1 is SGHKS and CDR2 is YYEKEE (reference sequence). Trimming cost V 2 bases and J 10 bases, with 9 bases left between them. CDR3 length: 12 residues. The full variable domain, completed using reference TRBV5-5 and TRBJ1-4, is DAGVTQSPTHLIKTRGQQVTLRCSPISGHKSVSWYQQVLGQGPQFIFQYYEKEERGRGNFPDRFSARQFPNYSSELNVNALLLGDSALYLCASSFQGGKLFFGSGTQLSVL.